This T cell receptor (beta chain) came from a study of cytomegalovirus exposure and HLA in healthy donors. Findings of the study overall: HLA alleles showed associations with about 17,000 TCR beta sequences in a later analysis, at a 0.05 false discovery rate.

This clone was recorded a few times. The antigen is unknown. A multiplex PCR was run with 60 Vbeta primers and 13 Jbeta primers. Assay used: immunoSEQ multiplex PCR; TCRdb lists only in-frame clones, some missing. The table lists about 180,000 clones, 77% of them singletons. There were likely unrecorded immune exposures, though donors were nominally healthy when sampled. The sequencing input was PBMCs. The TCR originated in a man younger than 35 in good health and CMV-seronegative.

The CDR3 nucleotides read TGTGCCAGCAGTCTCCAGAGGGGCAATCAGCCCCAGCATTTT. This sequence encodes CASSLQRGNQPQHF. The rearrangement links TRBV6-6 to TRBJ1-5; D is undetermined. Looked up from germline, CDR1 is MNHNY and CDR2 is SVGAGI (reference sequence). The V gene lost 5 bases and the J gene lost 2 bases, with 10 bases spanning the gap. The CDR3 length is 14 residues.